This TCR beta chain was retrieved from a study of T cell responses to AZD1222 COVID-19 vaccine. Germline CDR1 and CDR2: LGHNA and YNFKEQ. This CDR3 has 18 amino acids. J was trimmed by 0 bases and V by 2 bases; bases with no gene match: 4. The protocol was immunoSEQ multiplex PCR, while the TCRdb copy is restricted to in-frame clones and leaves out a portion. The data contain about 150,000 clones, 91% of them seen just once; the ten biggest clones take up over 1.1%. This clone has a single count. Sequencing was performed on peripheral blood, taken on day 0 of AZD1222 vaccination. This receptor was obtained from an adult in good health. The rearrangement uses TRBV4-2 and TRBJ2-3; 14 bases match TRBD2. CDR3 protein: CASSQRGTSGGSTDTQYF. In DNA, the CDR3 is TGTGCCAGCAGCCAAAGGGGGACTAGCGGGGGAAGCACAGATACGCAGTATTTT.